This section outlines one TCR beta chain sequence together with its context. In this sample, this clone turned up once. No antigen is known for it. Base qualities are not at hand, and no much larger clone is one base apart. The sample comes from a study of blood T cell repertoires in COVID-19 (dated by TCRdb to the early 2020s). For the study in its entirety: The collaborator samples originated in the United States, Italy and Spain and spanned the acute and convalescent phases of COVID-19. The material from the prospective study consisted of cDNA or gDNA derived from T cells, B-cell-depleted T cells, or PBMCs. Deeply sampled blood TCRbeta repertoires from subjects exposed to, actively infected with, or recovered from COVID-19 were included in the dataset. Where available, HLA class I and class II types were taken from metadata supplied by the sample provider and were not determined by assay-based typing. The samples were drawn from the first 160 participants of the ongoing ImmuneRACE study and from 950 to 1,500 subjects provided by 6 global collaborators. A de-identified subject ID, COVID-19 status, age in years and sex were almost always included in the sample metadata. A freely available public database, intended as a resource for researchers studying the immune response to SARS-CoV-2, is where the repertoires were released. Here is what the overall study found, with its caveats: Clinical and demographic metadata were provided uncurated, with the amount varying by source and participant.

Whole blood was collected in K2EDTA tubes by collaborating institutions according to the institutions' own protocols. For TCRbeta analysis, collaborators shipped samples in one of three forms: frozen whole blood, isolated PBMCs, or DNA extracted from either of those sample types. TCRbeta CDR3 regions were amplified from genomic DNA using the immunoSEQ Assay, a bias-controlled multiplex PCR. Turning to the authors' computational methods: The number of nucleated cells in each sample was estimated from the amplification of reference gene primers within the assay. To quantify the absolute abundance of each unique TCRbeta CDR3 rearrangement, sequence reads were collapsed and filtered. Productive Simpson clonality was computed per sample as the square root of Simpson's diversity index over productive rearrangements. Entries here come from immuneACCESS through TCRdb and include only in-frame sequences with V and J called. Some clones fail to appear in such tables; in the studies checked, an unresolved V gene covers under half of the shortfall, and the cause of the remainder is unknown. The V and J calls and clone size are taken from that table; D and trimming were inferred from the DNA. This sample comprises about 180,000 clones, around 86% of them detected only once. Together, the top ten hold roughly 2.9% of the sample.

V is cut back by 6 bases and J by 6 bases, with 7 bases in the junction unmatched. Via the germline V gene, CDR1 is SQVTM and CDR2 ANQGSEA. The CDR3 runs 14 residues from the cysteine to the phenylalanine. Of all the DNA, just the CDR3 is kept, 42 bases in frame from base 1. This TCR was sampled from a woman aged 30 to 39 with active or convalescent COVID-19. Sequences were obtained from peripheral blood. The chain joins TRBV29-1 to TRBJ1-5; 11 bases in between match TRBD1. The nucleotide sequence is given as TGCAGCGTCAGGACAGGGGGCGCGGGTCAGCCCCAGCATTTT. Its amino acids are CSVRTGGAGQPQHF.